This TCR beta chain was profiled in a study of blood T cells in healthy people across ages. Study-wide context: With template switching, about one barcoded beta molecule was captured per two T cells.

The study's findings and limits: Any conclusive comparison of naive versus antigen-experienced cells was prevented by using unsorted PBMCs. While age rose, TCR beta diversity per million T cells dropped in a roughly linear way.

This CDR3 is 15 amino acids long. The V end was cut by 3 bases, the J end by 7 bases, with 17 bases between. Germline assignment: CDR1 SGHKS and CDR2 YYEKEE (reference sequence). Turning to this clonotype: What it binds is unknown.

Combining a sample-barcoded 5' primer with a J-beta primer mix, a second PCR ran for roughly 7 to 11 cycles. TCRdb analysed the 5' RACE reads with MiXCR anew, one entry per CDR3 protein. The table includes about 1.7 million distinct CDR3 sequences, 28% detected once. The chain recombines TRBV5-5 with TRBJ2-1; a weak D match, TRBD2 (6 bases). This TCR came from a young woman in good health. Sequenced sample: blood. The DNA for the CDR3 is TGTGCCAGCAGCTCTGCTTCCGGGAGCCCAAATGAGCAGTTCTTC. It encodes CASSSASGSPNEQFF.